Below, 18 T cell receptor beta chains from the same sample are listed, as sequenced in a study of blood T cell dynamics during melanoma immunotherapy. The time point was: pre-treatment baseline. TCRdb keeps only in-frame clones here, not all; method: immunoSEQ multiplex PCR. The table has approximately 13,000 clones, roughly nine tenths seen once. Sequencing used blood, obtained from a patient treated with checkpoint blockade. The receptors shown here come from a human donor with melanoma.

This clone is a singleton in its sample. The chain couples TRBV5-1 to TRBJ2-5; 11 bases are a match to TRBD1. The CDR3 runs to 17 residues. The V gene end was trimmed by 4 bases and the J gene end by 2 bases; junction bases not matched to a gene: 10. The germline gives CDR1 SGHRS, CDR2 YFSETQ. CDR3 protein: CASSLYPGQGVQETQYF. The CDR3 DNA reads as TGCGCCAGCAGCCTATACCCGGGACAGGGGGTTCAAGAGACCCAGTACTTC.

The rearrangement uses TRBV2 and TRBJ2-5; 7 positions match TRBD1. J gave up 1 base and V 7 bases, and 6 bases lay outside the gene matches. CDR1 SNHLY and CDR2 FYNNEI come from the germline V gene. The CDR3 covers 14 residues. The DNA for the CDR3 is TGTGCCAGCATAGCCGGGACAGTCCAAGAGACCCAGTACTTC. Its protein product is CASIAGTVQETQYF.

CDR3 in DNA: TGTGCCAGCAGCTCGACGTTAGGGGGAGGGCCGCAGGGAGATACGCAGTATTTT. This encodes CASSSTLGGGPQGDTQYF. The chain is built from TRBV7-2 and TRBJ2-3, with D perhaps TRBD2 (7 bases). CDR3 length equals 18 residues. Per the germline V gene, CDR1 is SGHTA and CDR2 is FQGNSA. Between the trimmed V and J ends, which lost 4 bases and 5 bases, there was a span of 25 bases.

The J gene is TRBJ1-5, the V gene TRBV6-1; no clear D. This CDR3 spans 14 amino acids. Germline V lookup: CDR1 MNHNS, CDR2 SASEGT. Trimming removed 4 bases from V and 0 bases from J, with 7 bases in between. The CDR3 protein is CASSGLGSNQPQHF. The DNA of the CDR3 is TGTGCCAGCAGTGGGTTGGGTAGCAATCAGCCCCAGCATTTT.

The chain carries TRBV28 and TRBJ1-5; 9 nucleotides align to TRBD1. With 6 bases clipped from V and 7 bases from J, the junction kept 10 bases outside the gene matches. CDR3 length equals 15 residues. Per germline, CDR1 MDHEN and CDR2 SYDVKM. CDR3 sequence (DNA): TGTGCCAGCAGGAGAGGGGGACAGGGTTTACAGCCCCAGCATTTT. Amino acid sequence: CASRRGGQGLQPQHF. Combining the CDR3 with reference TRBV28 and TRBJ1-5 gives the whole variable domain DVKVTQSSRYLVKRTGEKVFLECVQDMDHENMFWYRQDPGLGLRLIYFSYDVKMKEKGDIPEGYSVSREKKERFSLILESASTNQTSMYLCASRRGGQGLQPQHFGDGTRLSIL.

The chain's CDR3 is CAGESRNTIYF. The DNA for the CDR3 is TGTGCCGGGGAATCGCGGAACACCATATATTTT. The V gene is TRBV30, the J gene TRBJ1-3; D not certain. The CDR3 covers 11 residues. Germline loops: CDR1 GTSNPN, CDR2 SVGIG (reference sequence). Trimming took 8 bases from V and 7 from J, leaving 12 bases between them.

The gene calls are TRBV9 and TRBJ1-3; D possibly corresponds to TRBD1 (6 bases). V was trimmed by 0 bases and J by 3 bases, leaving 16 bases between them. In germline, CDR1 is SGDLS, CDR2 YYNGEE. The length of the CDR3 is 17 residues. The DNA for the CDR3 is TGTGCCAGCAGCGTAGGGAACGTAAACAGGGTTGGAAACACCATATATTTT. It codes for CASSVGNVNRVGNTIYF.

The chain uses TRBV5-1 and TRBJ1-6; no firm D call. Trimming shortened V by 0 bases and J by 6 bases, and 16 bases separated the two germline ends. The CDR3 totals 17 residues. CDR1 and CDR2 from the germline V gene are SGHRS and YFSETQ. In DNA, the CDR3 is TGCGCCAGCAGCTTGGTGTCCGGGAGTATGTCTAATTCACCCCTCCACTTT. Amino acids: CASSLVSGSMSNSPLHF.

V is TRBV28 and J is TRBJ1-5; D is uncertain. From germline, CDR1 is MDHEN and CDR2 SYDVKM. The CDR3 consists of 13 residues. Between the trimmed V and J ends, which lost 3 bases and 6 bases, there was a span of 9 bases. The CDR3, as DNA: TGTGCCAGCAGTTTGTACGGATCTCAGCCCCAGCATTTT. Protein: CASSLYGSQPQHF.

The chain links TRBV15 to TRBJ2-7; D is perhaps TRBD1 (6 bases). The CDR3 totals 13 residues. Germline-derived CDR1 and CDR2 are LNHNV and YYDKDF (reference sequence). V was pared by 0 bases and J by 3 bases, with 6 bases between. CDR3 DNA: TGTGCCACCAGCAGAGACAGGGGCTACGAGCAGTACTTC. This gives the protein CATSRDRGYEQYF.

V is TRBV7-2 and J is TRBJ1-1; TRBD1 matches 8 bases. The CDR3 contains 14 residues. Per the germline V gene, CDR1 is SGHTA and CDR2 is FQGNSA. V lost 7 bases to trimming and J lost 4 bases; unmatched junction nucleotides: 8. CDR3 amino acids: CASNFMGTGTEAFF. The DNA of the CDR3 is TGTGCCAGCAACTTTATGGGGACAGGCACTGAAGCTTTCTTT.

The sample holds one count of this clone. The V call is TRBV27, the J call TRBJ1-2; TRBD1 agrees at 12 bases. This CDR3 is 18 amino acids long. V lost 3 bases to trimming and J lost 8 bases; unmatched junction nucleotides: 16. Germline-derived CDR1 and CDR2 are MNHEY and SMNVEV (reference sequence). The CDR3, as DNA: TGTGCCAGCAGTTTTACGCCCGGGACAGGGGGCGCTTCCTACGGCTACACCTTC. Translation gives CASSFTPGTGGASYGYTF.

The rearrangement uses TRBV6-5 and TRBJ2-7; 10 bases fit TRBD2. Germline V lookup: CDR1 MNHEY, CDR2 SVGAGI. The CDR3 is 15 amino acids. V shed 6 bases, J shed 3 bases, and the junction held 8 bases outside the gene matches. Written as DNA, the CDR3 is TGTGCCAGCAGACCTGGACTAGCGGACCTCTACGAGCAGTACTTC. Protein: CASRPGLADLYEQYF.

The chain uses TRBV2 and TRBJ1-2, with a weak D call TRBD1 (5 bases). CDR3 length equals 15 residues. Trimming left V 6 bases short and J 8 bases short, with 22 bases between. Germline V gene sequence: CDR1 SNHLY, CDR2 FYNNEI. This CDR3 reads CASRREFGDRRGYTF. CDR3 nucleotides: TGTGCCAGCAGGAGGGAGTTTGGGGACCGAAGAGGCTACACCTTC.

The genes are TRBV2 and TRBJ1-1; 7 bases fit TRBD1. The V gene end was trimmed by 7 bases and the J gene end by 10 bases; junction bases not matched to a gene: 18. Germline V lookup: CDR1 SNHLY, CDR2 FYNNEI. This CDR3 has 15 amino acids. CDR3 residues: CASNFKARQGPGAFF. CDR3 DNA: TGTGCCAGCAACTTTAAAGCACGACAGGGACCGGGAGCTTTCTTT.

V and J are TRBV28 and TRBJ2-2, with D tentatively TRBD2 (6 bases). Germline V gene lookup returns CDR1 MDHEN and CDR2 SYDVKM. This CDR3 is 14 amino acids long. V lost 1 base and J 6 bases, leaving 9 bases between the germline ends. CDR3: CASSLLEGAGELFF. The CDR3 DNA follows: TGTGCCAGCAGTTTATTGGAGGGCGCCGGGGAGCTGTTTTTT.

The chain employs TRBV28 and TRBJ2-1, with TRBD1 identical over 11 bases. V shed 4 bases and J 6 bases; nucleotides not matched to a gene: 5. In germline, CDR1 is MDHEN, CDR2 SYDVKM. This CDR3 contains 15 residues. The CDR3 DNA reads TGTGCCAGCAGTTCCGGGACAGGGGGTTTCAATGAGCAGTTCTTC. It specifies CASSSGTGGFNEQFF.

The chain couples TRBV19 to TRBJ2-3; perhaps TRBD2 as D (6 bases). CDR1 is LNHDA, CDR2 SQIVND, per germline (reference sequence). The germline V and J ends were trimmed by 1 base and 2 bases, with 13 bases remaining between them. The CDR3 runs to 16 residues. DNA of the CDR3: TGTGCCAGTAGTATAGCGGATAGCGGATACACAGATACGCAGTATTTT. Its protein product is CASSIADSGYTDTQYF.